This TCR beta chain was sequenced in a study of T cells in Graves' hyperthyroidism and ophthalmopathy. Notes on this clonotype: The antigen is not known.

Amplification targeted TCR beta CDR3 regions from RNA transcripts. During a first-round RT-PCR of the TCR CDR3, the HTBI primer set was used. MiXCR, run by TCRdb on the multiplex PCR reads, gives a single entry per CDR3 protein. The repertoire has over 650,000 distinct CDR3 sequences, approximately 16% of them found once; the top ten carry approximately 8.4%. Overall study findings and caveats: Researchers found most expanded thyroid clonotypes above 0.001 in blood as well.

Germline V gene sequence: CDR1 SQVTM, CDR2 ANQGSEA. V dropped 7 bases and J dropped 5 bases, with 26 bases sitting between them. This CDR3 contains 16 residues. A patient was excluded if there was uncontrolled infection, other autoimmune disease, pregnancy or lactation. PBMCs were obtained from 7.5 to 10 ml fresh peripheral blood. This rearrangement joins TRBV29-1 to TRBJ2-5, with D perhaps matching TRBD2 (6 bases). This TCR was recovered from a man between 18 and 35 years old with Graves' hyperthyroidism. Sequencing was performed on blood. CDR3 bases: TGCAGCGGTGATGCGTTCACTAACGGGAGTGGGGAGACCCAGTACTTC. As protein: CSGDAFTNGSGETQYF.